These 12 T cell receptor beta chains were all obtained from the same sample, sequenced in a study of blood T cell repertoires in COVID-19. Using immunoSEQ multiplex PCR, the repertoire was profiled, and TCRdb retains in-frame clones only, with some absent. The sample shows about 130,000 clones, about 81% of them seen only once. The sample comprised peripheral blood. These receptors all stem from a man in his thirties or forties with COVID-19, enrolled during active disease.

As regards this clone: This CDR3 is also generated by other DNA sequences in the sample. The chain links TRBV12-3 or TRBV12-4 to TRBJ2-5; 7 bases are a match to TRBD1. The J segment lost 5 bases and the V segment lost 0 bases, leaving 0 bases of the junction unmatched. The CDR3 extends over 13 amino acids. DNA of the CDR3: TGTGCCAGCAGTTTAGCAGGGGGCGAGACCCAGTACTTC. This gives the protein CASSLAGGETQYF.

The chain links TRBV4-1 to TRBJ1-5; 8 bases are a match to TRBD1. The CDR3 has 18 residues. V shed 4 bases, J shed 2 bases, and the junction held 13 bases outside the gene matches. The germline V gene encodes CDR1 MGHRA and CDR2 YSYEKL. Written as DNA, the CDR3 is TGCGCCAGCAGCCCCGCTACAGGGGGAGTAGACGGCAATCAGCCCCAGCATTTT. This translates into CASSPATGGVDGNQPQHF.

The V and J genes are TRBV7-2 and TRBJ1-6; possible D gene TRBD1, 5 bases. Per the germline V gene, CDR1 is SGHTA and CDR2 is FQGNSA. Between the trimmed V and J ends, which lost 5 bases and 6 bases, there was a span of 14 bases. CDR3 length: 15 residues. CDR3 DNA sequence: TGTGCCAGCAGCGTGCAGGGAGGAGGTAATTCACCCCTCCACTTT. Translated: CASSVQGGGNSPLHF. Using reference TRBV7-2 and TRBJ1-6 for the parts outside the CDR3, the full variable domain is GAGVSQSPSNKVTEKGKDVELRCDPISGHTALYWYRQSLGQGLEFLIYFQGNSAPDKSGLPSDRFSAERTGGSVSTLTIQRTQQEDSAVYLCASSVQGGGNSPLHFGNGTRLTVT.

This clone was observed a few times. V usage is TRBV28 and J usage is TRBJ1-2; maybe TRBD1 (5 bases). Germline V CDR1 and CDR2: MDHEN, SYDVKM. The CDR3 totals 13 residues. V was trimmed by 3 bases and J by 4 bases, leaving 9 bases between them. CDR3 amino acids: CASSLQGGYGYTF. The CDR3 coding sequence is TGTGCCAGCAGTTTGCAGGGTGGCTATGGCTACACCTTC.

The chain joins TRBV12-5 to TRBJ1-6; D may be TRBD1 (6 bases). CDR1 and CDR2 from the germline V gene are LGHNT and FRNRAP. This CDR3 contains 17 residues. The ends were cut back, 2 bases at V and 0 bases at J, with 11 bases in the middle. In nucleotides, the CDR3 is TGTGCTAGTGGTTTGAAGACAGGTAGCTCCTATAATTCACCCCTCCACTTT. Protein product: CASGLKTGSSYNSPLHF.

The genes are TRBV12-3 or TRBV12-4 and TRBJ2-7; no clear D. Trimming removed 10 bases from V and 0 bases from J, with 13 bases in between. The CDR3 consists of 13 residues. The CDR3 here is CAIPQIDSYEQYF. The CDR3, as DNA: TGTGCCATACCCCAGATTGACTCCTACGAGCAGTACTTC.

J is TRBJ1-5 and V is TRBV4-1, with 8 bases fitting TRBD1. V lost 4 bases, J lost 0 bases, and 2 bases stayed unmatched. This CDR3 is built from 15 residues. CDR1 is MGHRA, CDR2 YSYEKL, per germline. Written as DNA, the CDR3 is TGCGCCAGCAGCCTGGACAGGGTTAGCAATCAGCCCCAGCATTTT. The encoded protein is CASSLDRVSNQPQHF.

The rearrangement uses TRBV29-1 and TRBJ1-5; D possibly corresponds to TRBD1 (6 bases). The CDR3 covers 13 residues. Per germline, CDR1 SQVTM and CDR2 ANQGSEA. The V gene lost 7 bases and the J gene lost 5 bases, with 15 bases spanning the gap. CDR3 sequence (DNA): TGCAGCGCGGGGGGCGCGGGGGATCAGCCCCAGCATTTT. Protein: CSAGGAGDQPQHF. Drawing the rest from reference TRBV29-1 and TRBJ1-5, the complete variable domain is SAVISQKPSRDICQRGTSLTIQCQVDSQVTMMFWYRQQPGQSLTLIATANQGSEATYESGFVIDKFPISRPNLTFSTLTVSNMSPEDSSIYLCSAGGAGDQPQHFGDGTRLSIL.

In this sample, this clone turned up a few times. The chain employs TRBV9 and TRBJ2-1; 7 bases match TRBD1. CDR3 length equals 14 residues. The J segment lost 9 bases and the V segment lost 4 bases, leaving 10 bases of the junction unmatched. CDR1 SGDLS and CDR2 YYNGEE come from the germline V gene. The CDR3 loop reads CASSSSDRLSEQFF. In DNA form, the CDR3 reads TGTGCCAGCAGCTCGTCGGACAGGCTTTCTGAGCAGTTCTTC. Full variable domain (rest looked up from reference TRBV9 and TRBJ2-1): DSGVTQTPKHLITATGQRVTLRCSPRSGDLSVYWYQQSLDQGLQFLIQYYNGEERAKGNILERFSAQQFPDLHSELNLSSLELGDSALYFCASSSSDRLSEQFFGPGTRLTVL.

This clone was picked up a small number of times. This sequence joins TRBV11-3 and TRBJ2-1; a weak D match, TRBD1 (5 bases). Per germline, CDR1 SGHNT and CDR2 YENEEA. Trimming removed 2 bases from V and 6 bases from J, with 8 bases in between. This CDR3 contains 13 residues. CDR3 sequence: CASSLNQGNEQFF. The CDR3 DNA sequence: TGTGCCAGCAGCTTAAATCAGGGCAATGAGCAGTTCTTC.

The chain is built from TRBV5-1 and TRBJ2-7; 9 nucleotides line up with TRBD1. The CDR3 spans 15 residues. Trimming at V came to 3 bases and at J to 2 bases, leaving 6 bases not matched to a gene. The germline CDR1 and CDR2 sequences are SGHRS and YFSETQ. The CDR3 is CASSSGQGWTYEQYF. DNA for the CDR3: TGCGCCAGCAGCTCTGGACAGGGGTGGACCTACGAGCAGTACTTC. Full variable domain (remainder filled in from reference TRBV5-1 and TRBJ2-7): KAGVTQTPRYLIKTRGQQVTLSCSPISGHRSVSWYQQTPGQGLQFLFEYFSETQRNKGNFPGRFSGRQFSNSRSEMNVSTLELGDSALYLCASSSGQGWTYEQYFGPGTRLTVT.

The V gene is TRBV7-9, the J gene TRBJ1-2; no clear D. V lost 1 base, J lost 4 bases, and 16 bases lay in between. The CDR3 is made up of 16 amino acids. Germline-derived CDR1 and CDR2 are SEHNR and FQNEAQ (reference sequence). The CDR3 spells CASSLEGQEGLYGYTF. The CDR3, as DNA: TGTGCCAGCAGCTTAGAGGGCCAGGAGGGCCTCTATGGCTACACCTTC.